The 32 T cell receptor beta chains listed next were all sequenced from one sample in a study of T-cell reconstitution after alpha-beta-depleted transplantation in children. It was with unique molecular identifiers that the TCRbeta library was prepared. TCRdb recomputed calls from the PCR reads with MiXCR, one row per CDR3 protein. The repertoire holds under 750,000 distinct CDR3 sequences, more than 20% seen once, with 13% to 15% in the top ten. The source material was PBMCs, mostly from graft donor cells, sampled 360 days after TCRalphabeta/CD19-depleted stem cell transplant. The source is a boy under two years old who had a stem cell transplant for acute myeloid leukemia, so the T cells may come from the graft donor.

In its sample, this clonotype was seen a few times. The rearrangement links TRBV6-1 to TRBJ2-7; 8 bases match TRBD2. The V gene's germline CDR1 is MNHNS and CDR2 SASEGT. The CDR3 has 15 amino acids. J gave up 0 bases and V 8 bases, and 9 bases lay outside the gene matches. The chain's CDR3 is CASGPTSAYSYEQYF. The CDR3 nucleotides read TGTGCCAGCGGCCCGACTAGCGCCTACTCCTACGAGCAGTACTTC.

The table lists this clonotype with many counts. The rearrangement joins TRBV29-1 to TRBJ1-1; the match to TRBD1 covers 7 bases. V dropped 7 bases and J dropped 4; count of bases not matched to a gene: 9. The germline gives CDR1 SQVTM, CDR2 ANQGSEA. There are 13 residues in the CDR3. The CDR3 region has the DNA TGCAGCGCCCGGGGACAGAGCCCCACTGAAGCTTTCTTT. Its translation: CSARGQSPTEAFF.

This clonotype came up many times. J is TRBJ2-7 and V is TRBV15; D remains ambiguous. V gave up 0 bases and J gave up 2 bases, with 11 bases separating them. The germline V gene has CDR1 LNHNV and CDR2 YYDKDF (reference sequence). CDR3 length: 15 amino acids. The CDR3 region is CATSRDPGTTYEQYF. The CDR3 coding sequence is TGTGCCACCAGCAGAGACCCCGGTACAACCTACGAGCAGTACTTC.

This chain links TRBV15 with TRBJ1-3; D unresolved. CDR1 and CDR2 from the germline V gene are LNHNV and YYDKDF (reference sequence). The V end was cut by 3 bases, the J end by 0 bases, with 6 bases between. The CDR3 extends over 14 amino acids. CDR3 DNA: TGTGCCACCAGCAGGGCCGGCTCTGGAAACACCATATATTTT. Its translation is CATSRAGSGNTIYF.

The chain joins TRBV4-3 to TRBJ2-1; 7 bases fit TRBD1. Unmatched junction bases numbered 7, after V lost 3 bases and J lost 2 bases. CDR1 and CDR2 (germline): LGHNA, YSLEER. This CDR3 comprises 16 residues. The CDR3 nucleotides are TGCGCCAGCAGCCAGTTACAGGGGACCCCCTACAATGAGCAGTTCTTC. This encodes CASSQLQGTPYNEQFF.

This clonotype was seen a handful of times. The chain recombines TRBV20-1 with TRBJ1-2; a weak D match, TRBD1 (6 bases). This CDR3 has 15 residues. V was cut by 1 base and J by 0 bases, with 12 bases left in between. Germline lookup yields CDR1 DFQATT and CDR2 SNEGSKA (reference sequence). The CDR3 sequence is CSARGGGPSNYGYTF. In DNA form, the CDR3 reads TGCAGTGCTAGAGGTGGGGGGCCCTCTAACTATGGCTACACCTTC.

The chain links TRBV6-5 to TRBJ2-1; TRBD2 matches 8 bases. V was pared by 4 bases and J by 2 bases, with 13 bases of the junction left unmatched. Germline V gene data show CDR1 as MNHEY and CDR2 as SVGAGI. The CDR3 loop spans 18 amino acids. CDR3: CASSSPHSSGGPYNEQFF. In nucleotides, the CDR3 is TGTGCCAGCAGTTCCCCCCATTCGTCGGGGGGGCCCTACAATGAGCAGTTCTTC.

This clonotype was found once. The CDR3 DNA follows: TGTGCCACCCTGGGTGGGGCCCAGGGAAAAGAGACCCAGTACTTC. Its translation is CATLGGAQGKETQYF. This chain links TRBV12-3 or TRBV12-4 with TRBJ2-5, with D maybe TRBD1 (5 bases). This CDR3 spans 15 amino acids. Trimming shortened V by 10 bases and J by 3 bases, and 21 bases separated the two germline ends.

The table lists this clonotype with a few counts. The rearrangement joins TRBV10-3 to TRBJ2-3; either TRBD1 or TRBD2 may supply D (5 bases each). This CDR3 contains 14 residues. The V end was cut by 6 bases, the J end by 1 base, with 11 bases between. CDR1 and CDR2 (germline): ENHRY, SYGVKD. The CDR3: CAISGAGGTDTQYF. CDR3 nucleotides: TGTGCCATCAGCGGGGCAGGAGGCACAGATACGCAGTATTTT.

This clonotype occurred many times. The chain combines TRBV29-1 with TRBJ2-5, with D perhaps TRBD1 (6 bases). The CDR3 totals 15 residues. The V end was cut by 5 bases, the J end by 1 base, with 17 bases between. Germline-derived CDR1 and CDR2 are SQVTM and ANQGSEA. CDR3 protein: CSVPPRQEFQETQYF. The CDR3 nucleotides read TGCAGCGTTCCCCCCCGACAGGAGTTCCAAGAGACCCAGTACTTC. The whole variable domain, filled in from reference TRBV29-1 and TRBJ2-5, reads SAVISQKPSRDICQRGTSLTIQCQVDSQVTMMFWYRQQPGQSLTLIATANQGSEATYESGFVIDKFPISRPNLTFSTLTVSNMSPEDSSIYLCSVPPRQEFQETQYFGPGTRLLVL.

The rearrangement uses TRBV20-1 and TRBJ1-1; TRBD1 matches at 10 bases. Unmatched junction bases numbered 8, after V lost 3 bases and J lost 4 bases. Per the germline V gene, CDR1 is DFQATT and CDR2 is SNEGSKA (reference sequence). CDR3 size: 15 residues. DNA of the CDR3: TGCAGTGCTAGGGCCGGGACAGGGGTGTCCACTGAAGCTTTCTTT. Amino acids: CSARAGTGVSTEAFF.

V usage is TRBV12-3 or TRBV12-4 and J usage is TRBJ2-3, with 8 bases aligning to TRBD2. Unmatched junction bases numbered 6, after V lost 3 bases and J lost 4 bases. The CDR3 is 15 amino acids. The CDR3 coding sequence is TGTGCCAGCAGTTTCCCAAAAGCGGGGGCAGATACGCAGTATTTT. Residues: CASSFPKAGADTQYF.

The J gene is TRBJ2-1, the V gene TRBV30, with 10 bases matching TRBD2. V shed 3 bases and J 7 bases; nucleotides not matched to a gene: 21. Germline V CDR1 and CDR2: GTSNPN, SVGIG (reference sequence). This CDR3 comprises 19 residues. CDR3 protein: CAWSETGSGRAGGRNEQFF. The DNA of the CDR3 is TGTGCCTGGAGCGAGACAGGTTCTGGACGAGCGGGGGGGCGGAATGAGCAGTTCTTC.

This clonotype has ten or more counts. The genes are TRBV5-1 and TRBJ2-2; D remains ambiguous. The CDR3 contains 14 residues. Germline loops: CDR1 SGHRS, CDR2 YFSETQ. V was trimmed by 7 bases and J by 2 bases, leaving 12 bases between them. CDR3 protein: CASLNPNNTGELFF. The CDR3 region has the DNA TGCGCCAGCCTTAACCCGAACAACACCGGGGAGCTGTTTTTT.

There are a few counts of this clonotype. The chain combines TRBV7-2 with TRBJ2-1, with TRBD2 matching 7 bases. This CDR3 region has 17 residues. Germline V gene sequence: CDR1 SGHTA, CDR2 FQGNSA. V shed 0 bases and J 0 bases; nucleotides not matched to a gene: 5. CDR3 amino acids: CASSLAPGTISYNEQFF. DNA for the CDR3: TGTGCCAGCAGCTTAGCGCCCGGGACTATCTCCTACAATGAGCAGTTCTTC.

This clonotype occurred a few times. This chain connects TRBV7-6 to TRBJ2-5, with TRBD2 as a possible D gene (5 bases). Deletions cut 4 bases from V and 5 bases from J, with 17 bases between. Germline CDR1 and CDR2: SGHVS and FNYEAQ. CDR3 length: 15 amino acids. The CDR3 coding sequence is TGTGCCAGCAGCTCGACGAGGAGGTCCGGGGAGACCCAGTACTTC. Translated, it gives CASSSTRRSGETQYF.

This rearrangement joins TRBV25-1 to TRBJ1-2; 8 bases line up with TRBD1. The CDR3 is 15 amino acids. Trimming took 4 bases from V and 4 from J; bases not matched to a gene: 8. Germline values: CDR1 MGHDK, CDR2 SYGVNS. The CDR3 protein is CASSAFQGAGYGYTF. The CDR3 DNA sequence: TGTGCCAGCAGTGCTTTCCAGGGGGCCGGCTATGGCTACACCTTC.

This clonotype turned up a few times. This rearrangement joins TRBV12-3 or TRBV12-4 to TRBJ2-1, with TRBD2 matching 12 bases. This CDR3 is built from 18 residues. J gave up 6 bases and V 5 bases, and 14 bases lay outside the gene matches. Here the CDR3 reads CASSPLPSGGGTANEQFF. CDR3 coding DNA: TGTGCCAGCAGTCCACTCCCTAGCGGGGGGGGGACGGCCAATGAGCAGTTCTTC.

The rearrangement links TRBV20-1 to TRBJ2-3; 10 positions match TRBD1. The CDR3 loop spans 17 amino acids. Germline loops: CDR1 DFQATT, CDR2 SNEGSKA (reference sequence). V trimming: 2 bases; J trimming: 3 bases; junction bases outside the gene matches: 11. CDR3 amino acids: CSARSGATGGRTDTQYF. The CDR3 DNA reads as TGCAGTGCTAGATCCGGAGCGACAGGGGGCAGGACAGATACGCAGTATTTT.

This chain joins TRBV11-1 and TRBJ1-1, with D perhaps matching TRBD1 (5 bases). The CDR3 has 15 residues. Germline values: CDR1 SGHAT, CDR2 FQDESV (reference sequence). The V end was cut by 5 bases, the J end by 1 base, with 14 bases between. The CDR3 here is CASSPLGTENTEAFF. The CDR3 coding sequence is TGTGCCAGCAGCCCATTAGGGACCGAGAACACTGAAGCTTTCTTT.

This clonotype was seen repeatedly, ten times or more. The chain couples TRBV12-3 or TRBV12-4 to TRBJ2-1; 11 nucleotides match TRBD2. The CDR3 is 16 residues long. V shed 3 bases and J 3 bases; nucleotides not matched to a gene: 4. CDR3: CASSFTTSGNYNEQFF. CDR3 bases: TGTGCCAGCAGTTTCACGACTAGCGGGAACTACAATGAGCAGTTCTTC.

This clonotype was counted a single time. The genes are TRBV20-1 and TRBJ2-1, with 9 bases lining up with TRBD2. V trimming: 1 base; J trimming: 9 bases; junction bases outside the gene matches: 13. Per the germline V gene, CDR1 is DFQATT and CDR2 is SNEGSKA (reference sequence). This CDR3 is built from 16 residues. The CDR3 DNA is TGCAGTGCTAGAGTTCTGGAGGGCGGGGGGGCCTTTGAGCAGTTCTTC. Protein sequence: CSARVLEGGGAFEQFF.

This clonotype was observed many times. The genes are TRBV28 and TRBJ2-3, with 9 bases matching TRBD2. The V gene's germline CDR1 is MDHEN and CDR2 SYDVKM. J lost 0 bases, V lost 6 bases, and 4 bases had no gene match. The CDR3 totals 15 residues. For the CDR3, the DNA is TGTGCCAGCAGACCTAGCGGGGACAGCACAGATACGCAGTATTTT. It specifies CASRPSGDSTDTQYF.

This clonotype was observed many times. This chain links TRBV12-3 or TRBV12-4 with TRBJ2-5, with D perhaps TRBD1 or TRBD2 (5 bases each). V lost 6 bases, J lost 5 bases, and 10 bases lay in between. This CDR3 comprises 12 residues. The CDR3 region has the DNA TGTGCCAGCAGCCGGGACGAGGAGACCCAGTACTTC. Residues: CASSRDEETQYF.

CDR3 protein: CASGKSTFHEQYF. The CDR3 region has the DNA TGTGCTAGTGGTAAATCGACATTCCACGAGCAGTACTTC. The V gene is TRBV12-5, the J gene TRBJ2-7, with no clear D. The V gene lost 5 bases and the J gene lost 5 bases, with 13 bases spanning the gap. The CDR3 covers 13 residues. In germline, CDR1 is LGHNT, CDR2 FRNRAP.

With regard to this clonotype: At one of its ends the junction is not consistent with the germline gene, which may arise from a read error. The CDR3: CSVEDRGTAYNERFF. CDR3 nucleotide sequence: TGCAGCGTTGAAGATCGCGGGACAGCTTACAATGAGCGGTTCTTC. The chain couples TRBV29-1 to TRBJ2-1; D is possibly TRBD1 (7 bases). In germline, CDR1 is SQVTM, CDR2 ANQGSEA. The CDR3 spans 15 residues.

The chain couples TRBV4-3 to TRBJ2-7; tentative D call: TRBD1 (7 bases). The CDR3 covers 14 residues. V lost 0 bases and J 6 bases, leaving 12 bases between the germline ends. From germline, CDR1 is LGHNA and CDR2 YSLEER. CDR3 coding DNA: TGCGCCAGCAGCCAAGATCAGGGGGGAGGCGAGCAGTACTTC. This translates into CASSQDQGGGEQYF.

This clonotype occurred many times. This sequence joins TRBV12-3 or TRBV12-4 and TRBJ2-3; 10 positions agree with TRBD2. The CDR3 sequence is 17 residues long. With V trimmed by 5 bases and J by 0 bases, 8 bases remained unmatched. The CDR3 here is CASSLERGGTSTDTQYF. CDR3 nucleotides: TGTGCCAGCAGTCTCGAGCGGGGGGGGACGAGCACAGATACGCAGTATTTT.

This clonotype was recorded a few times. CDR3 loop: CASSDGTSPIYEQYF. DNA for the CDR3: TGTGCCAGTAGCGACGGGACTAGTCCCATCTACGAGCAGTACTTC. This sequence joins TRBV19 and TRBJ2-7, with 8 bases that match TRBD2. The CDR3 loop spans 15 amino acids. Germline V lookup: CDR1 LNHDA, CDR2 SQIVND (reference sequence). Germline trimming cut 6 bases from V and 3 bases from J; bases unmatched to any gene: 10. The whole variable domain, filled in from reference TRBV19 and TRBJ2-7, reads DGGITQSPKYLFRKEGQNVTLSCEQNLNHDAMYWYRQDPGQGLRLIYYSQIVNDFQKGDIAEGYSVSREKKESFPLTVTSAQKNPTAFYLCASSDGTSPIYEQYFGPGTRLTVT.

The V gene is TRBV20-1, the J gene TRBJ2-1, with 8 bases fitting TRBD2. CDR1 and CDR2 from the germline V gene are DFQATT and SNEGSKA (reference sequence). V shed 2 bases and J 0 bases; nucleotides not matched to a gene: 18. The CDR3 is 20 amino acids. The CDR3 here is CSARILPGLVAGSSYNEQFF. The CDR3 coding sequence is TGCAGTGCTAGAATCCTGCCGGGACTAGTTGCGGGGAGCTCCTACAATGAGCAGTTCTTC.

This clonotype was recorded at least ten times. The chain is built from TRBV7-2 and TRBJ2-1, with 7 positions matching TRBD2. CDR3 length: 15 residues. The germline CDR1 and CDR2 sequences are SGHTA and FQGNSA. V shed 5 bases, J shed 4 bases, and the junction held 8 bases outside the gene matches. This CDR3 is CASSGDGGGYNEQFF. The DNA for the CDR3 is TGTGCCAGCAGCGGTGATGGCGGGGGATACAATGAGCAGTTCTTC.

This chain connects TRBV6-2 or TRBV6-3 to TRBJ2-7, with 10 bases matching TRBD1. The CDR3 length is 14 residues. V shed 8 bases, J shed 2 bases, and the junction held 6 bases outside the gene matches. Germline V CDR1 and CDR2: MNHEY, SVGEGT. Written as DNA, the CDR3 is TGTGCCAGCGAAATGGGGACAGGGGCCTACGAGCAGTACTTC. Protein sequence: CASEMGTGAYEQYF.